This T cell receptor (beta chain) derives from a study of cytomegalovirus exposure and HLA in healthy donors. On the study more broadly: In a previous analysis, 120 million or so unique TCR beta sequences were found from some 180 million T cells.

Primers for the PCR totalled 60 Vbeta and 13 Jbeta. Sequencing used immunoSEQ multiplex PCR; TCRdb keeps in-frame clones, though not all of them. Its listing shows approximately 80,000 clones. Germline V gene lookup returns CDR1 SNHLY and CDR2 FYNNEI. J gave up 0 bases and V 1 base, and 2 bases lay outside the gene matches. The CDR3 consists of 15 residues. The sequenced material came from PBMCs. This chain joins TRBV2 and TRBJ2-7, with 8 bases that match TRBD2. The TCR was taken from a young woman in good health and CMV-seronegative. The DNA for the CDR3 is TGTGCCAGCAGTGAAGGGGCGGGAGGCTCCTACGAGCAGTACTTC. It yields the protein CASSEGAGGSYEQYF. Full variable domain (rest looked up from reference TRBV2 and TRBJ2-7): EPEVTQTPSHQVTQMGQEVILRCVPISNHLYFYWYRQILGQKVEFLVSFYNNEISEKSEIFDDQFSVERPDGSNFTLKIRSTKLEDSAMYFCASSEGAGGSYEQYFGPGTRLTVT.